These 17 T cell receptor beta chains came from one sample sequenced in a study of shared clonotypes between healthy human individuals. Sequencing used immunoSEQ multiplex PCR; TCRdb keeps in-frame clones, though not all of them. The data hold more than 2 million clones, with around 93% observed a single time. Positively selected for CCR7, the CD45RO-negative cells used as naive CD8 cells excluded terminally differentiated effector memory CD45RA+ cells. The sequencing sample was made of naive CD8+ T cells from PBMCs. These receptors were collected from a man younger than 30 in good health. Some clones in this sample may be carry-over from other donors' samples.

This clone appeared once. This chain uses TRBV29-1 with TRBJ1-2; D perhaps matches TRBD1 (6 bases). CDR1 is SQVTM and CDR2 is ANQGSEA in the germline V gene. The CDR3 totals 16 residues. The ends were cut back, 6 bases at V and 0 bases at J, with 20 bases in the middle. CDR3 DNA sequence: TGCAGCGTGGCAGGGACCGAGGGGGGAGCTAACTATGGCTACACCTTC. Translating it yields CSVAGTEGGANYGYTF.

The CDR3 loop reads CASSGRRFPYEQYF. Here the CDR3 DNA reads TGTGCCAGCTCGGGTCGGAGGTTCCCCTACGAGCAGTACTTC. The V call is TRBV27, the J call TRBJ2-7; D possibly corresponds to TRBD2 (5 bases). V was shortened by 8 bases and J by 2 bases, with 16 bases between the two germline ends. CDR3 length: 14 amino acids. Germline V gene sequence: CDR1 MNHEY, CDR2 SMNVEV (reference sequence).

The CDR3 nucleotides read TGCGCCAGCAGTGAGGCGACAGGGTCATCCTACGAGCAGTACTTC. This codes for CASSEATGSSYEQYF. V is TRBV10-1 and J is TRBJ2-7; 7 bases are shared with TRBD1. The CDR3 covers 15 residues. Per germline, CDR1 WNHNN and CDR2 SYGVQD (reference sequence). The J segment lost 1 base and the V segment lost 2 bases, leaving 5 bases of the junction unmatched.

This chain uses TRBV5-1 with TRBJ2-7; TRBD2 agrees at 12 bases. Looked up from germline, CDR1 is SGHRS and CDR2 is YFSETQ. The CDR3 is made up of 19 amino acids. V trimming: 0 bases; J trimming: 3 bases; junction bases outside the gene matches: 13. The CDR3 region is CASSLGQKETSGGIYEQYF. The DNA for the CDR3 is TGCGCCAGCAGCTTGGGACAGAAGGAGACTAGCGGGGGCATCTACGAGCAGTACTTC.

This clone came up once. V gene TRBV7-9 combines with J gene TRBJ2-3, with D unresolved. There are 13 residues in the CDR3. Germline assignment: CDR1 SEHNR and CDR2 FQNEAQ (reference sequence). V was clipped by 2 bases and J by 2 bases, with 5 bases between them. The CDR3 protein is CASSLKDTDTQYF. CDR3 DNA sequence: TGTGCCAGCAGCTTAAAGGACACAGATACGCAGTATTTT.

The rearrangement uses TRBV11-2 and TRBJ2-7, with TRBD2 matching 9 bases. Per germline, CDR1 SGHAT and CDR2 FQNNGV. The CDR3 covers 16 residues. V was clipped by 1 base and J by 1 base; unmatched bases: 5. Written as DNA, the CDR3 is TGTGCCAGCAGCTTAGGAGGGACTAGCATTTCCTACGAGCAGTACTTC. Translation: CASSLGGTSISYEQYF.

The chain couples TRBV5-6 to TRBJ2-5, with D possibly being TRBD1 (7 bases). This CDR3 spans 16 amino acids. The ends were cut back, 3 bases at V and 4 bases at J, with 19 bases in the middle. Germline CDR1 is SGHDT and CDR2 is YYEEEE. The CDR3 spells CASSSGGPPGGETQYF. CDR3 sequence (DNA): TGTGCCAGCAGCTCCGGGGGACCCCCAGGGGGAGAGACCCAGTACTTC.

V usage is TRBV6-5 and J usage is TRBJ2-5, with 8 bases fitting TRBD2. Germline assignment: CDR1 MNHEY and CDR2 SVGAGI. This CDR3 has 15 amino acids. V dropped 2 bases and J dropped 5; count of bases not matched to a gene: 7. The CDR3 nucleotides read TGTGCCAGCAGTTACGATCGGGGGGGCGCGGAGACCCAGTACTTC. Its protein product is CASSYDRGGAETQYF.

This chain uses TRBV10-3 with TRBJ2-5, with TRBD2 identical over 7 bases. Germline V CDR1 and CDR2: ENHRY, SYGVKD. V was pared by 0 bases and J by 1 base, with 5 bases of the junction left unmatched. The CDR3 has 16 residues. The chain's CDR3 is CAISESTSSGQETQYF. Here the CDR3 DNA reads TGTGCCATCAGTGAGTCGACGTCTAGCGGCCAAGAGACCCAGTACTTC.

Details on this clone: Other DNA sequences in the sample encode the same CDR3. The chain recombines TRBV5-6 with TRBJ2-2; unclear D gene. Trimming pared 0 bases from V and 0 bases from J, leaving 3 bases between. Germline assignment: CDR1 SGHDT and CDR2 YYEEEE. CDR3 length equals 14 residues. CDR3 protein: CASSLGANTGELFF. CDR3 DNA sequence: TGTGCCAGCAGCTTGGGAGCGAACACCGGGGAGCTGTTTTTT. The whole variable domain, filled in from reference TRBV5-6 and TRBJ2-2, reads DAGVTQSPTHLIKTRGQQVTLRCSPKSGHDTVSWYQQALGQGPQFIFQYYEEEERQRGNFPDRFSGHQFPNYSSELNVNALLLGDSALYLCASSLGANTGELFFGEGSRLTVL.

The chain couples TRBV28 to TRBJ2-7; tentative D call: TRBD2 (6 bases). Trimming left V 7 bases short and J 2 bases short, with 15 bases between. The CDR3 has 14 residues. The V gene's germline CDR1 is MDHEN and CDR2 SYDVKM. In nucleotides, the CDR3 is TGTGCCAGCACCCCTACGGGGAGGACCTACGAGCAGTACTTC. Its protein is CASTPTGRTYEQYF.

This clone was counted only a few times. The rearrangement links TRBV30 to TRBJ1-1, with 11 bases matching TRBD1. Germline assignment: CDR1 GTSNPN and CDR2 SVGIG (reference sequence). The CDR3 is 15 residues long. V gave up 6 bases and J gave up 11 bases; unmatched junction bases: 17. The CDR3 DNA reads TGTGCCTGTTTTCCCTCCCGGACAGGGGGCTTGGATGCTTTCTTT. This sequence encodes CACFPSRTGGLDAFF. Complete variable domain (other parts from reference TRBV30 and TRBJ1-1): SQTIHQWPATLVQPVGSPLSLECTVEGTSNPNLYWYRQAAGRGLQLLFYSVGIGQISSEVPQNLSASRPQDRQFILSSKKLLLSDSGFYLCACFPSRTGGLDAFFGQGTRLTVV.

The rearrangement joins TRBV30 to TRBJ2-1; D possibly corresponds to TRBD1 (6 bases). There are 14 residues in the CDR3. Trimming removed 2 bases from V and 4 bases from J, with 12 bases in between. Germline V gives CDR1 GTSNPN, CDR2 SVGIG (reference sequence). For the CDR3, the DNA is TGTGCCTGGAGTAGACAGGACCAATACAATGAGCAGTTCTTC. Protein product: CAWSRQDQYNEQFF. The entire variable domain, with the rest obtained from reference TRBV30 and TRBJ2-1, is as follows: SQTIHQWPATLVQPVGSPLSLECTVEGTSNPNLYWYRQAAGRGLQLLFYSVGIGQISSEVPQNLSASRPQDRQFILSSKKLLLSDSGFYLCAWSRQDQYNEQFFGPGTRLTVL.

This rearrangement joins TRBV6-5 to TRBJ1-1, with 7 bases identical to TRBD1. The CDR3 contains 13 residues. V was clipped by 5 bases and J by 7 bases; unmatched bases: 7. Per the germline V gene, CDR1 is MNHEY and CDR2 is SVGAGI. CDR3 DNA sequence: TGTGCCAGCAGTGTGACCACAGGGGTTGAAGCTTTCTTT. It translates to CASSVTTGVEAFF.

The chain couples TRBV19 to TRBJ2-7, with D unresolved. CDR1 is LNHDA and CDR2 is SQIVND in the germline V gene (reference sequence). The CDR3 runs 17 residues. V lost 5 bases and J lost 2, with 22 bases in between. DNA for the CDR3: TGTGCCAGTAGTCTCACCTCGACTCCCCCGGTGGCCTACGAGCAGTACTTC. Translated, it gives CASSLTSTPPVAYEQYF.

This sequence joins TRBV6-5 and TRBJ2-2; 8 bases are a match to TRBD2. Germline V gene lookup returns CDR1 MNHEY and CDR2 SVGAGI. V dropped 0 bases and J dropped 3; count of bases not matched to a gene: 0. The length of the CDR3 is 15 residues. The CDR3 protein is CASSYSRGDTGELFF. The CDR3 coding sequence is TGTGCCAGCAGTTACTCGCGGGGGGACACCGGGGAGCTGTTTTTT.

The chain has TRBV2 and TRBJ2-1; unclear D gene. V dropped 3 bases and J dropped 8 bases, with 5 bases sitting between them. The V gene's germline CDR1 is SNHLY and CDR2 FYNNEI. CDR3 size: 11 residues. The CDR3 bases are TGTGCCAGCAGTGAGACTTATGAGCAGTTCTTC. As protein: CASSETYEQFF.